These 14 T cell receptor beta chains were all obtained from the same sample, sequenced in a study of blood T cell repertoires in COVID-19. Only in-frame clones appear in the TCRdb table, and some are missing; sequencing was by immunoSEQ multiplex PCR. The top ten clones hold around 2.3% of a sample with 150,000 to 200,000 clones, approximately 89% of them seen once. Sequenced input: peripheral blood. These receptors originate from a middle-aged man with active or convalescent COVID-19.

This chain joins TRBV6-2 or TRBV6-3 and TRBJ2-3; D possibly corresponds to TRBD2 (7 bases). The germline V gene has CDR1 MNHEY and CDR2 SVGEGT. V dropped 2 bases and J dropped 5 bases, with 26 bases sitting between them. The CDR3 length is 19 residues. CDR3 DNA sequence: TGTGCCAGCAGTTACCAAAGGGGGGGTAGCCGTCTGGTTGGAGATACGCAGTATTTT. It encodes CASSYQRGGSRLVGDTQYF.

The CDR3 nucleotides read TGTGCCAGCAGCTTGACCAGCGGGGACTACGAGCAGTACTTC. Its translation is CASSLTSGDYEQYF. The chain employs TRBV5-4 and TRBJ2-7, with TRBD2 matching over 7 bases. The CDR3 spans 14 residues. The junction had 4 bases not matched to a gene; V was cut back by 1 base and J by 3 bases. In germline, CDR1 is SGHNT, CDR2 YYREEE (reference sequence).

The chain is built from TRBV16 and TRBJ1-2; D is unresolved. The CDR3 totals 17 residues. Germline values: CDR1 KGHSY, CDR2 FQNENV. Trimming cost V 4 bases and J 4 bases, with 22 bases left between them. As DNA, the CDR3 is TGTGCCAGCAGCCCCTCCCCCGTAGGGAGGATGAGCTATGGCTACACCTTC. Encoded protein: CASSPSPVGRMSYGYTF.

This sequence joins TRBV10-2 and TRBJ1-1; 7 bases agree with TRBD1. Looked up from germline, CDR1 is WSHSY and CDR2 is SAAADI. This CDR3 is 15 amino acids long. J gave up 5 bases and V 5 bases, and 11 bases lay outside the gene matches. The CDR3: CASSRGRTGWTEAFF. The CDR3 region has the DNA TGCGCCAGCAGTCGGGGCCGGACAGGTTGGACTGAAGCTTTCTTT.

The chain employs TRBV11-2 and TRBJ2-7; the D gene is possibly TRBD2 (5 bases). V dropped 3 bases and J dropped 1 base, with 13 bases sitting between them. Looked up from germline, CDR1 is SGHAT and CDR2 is FQNNGV. The CDR3 runs to 15 residues. CDR3 in DNA: TGTGCCAGCAGCTTCGACCCTAGAGGGTCCTACGAGCAGTACTTC. Translation gives CASSFDPRGSYEQYF.

The V gene is TRBV7-3, the J gene TRBJ2-1; D might be TRBD1 (5 bases). The CDR3 sequence is 16 residues long. V was pared by 5 bases and J by 2 bases, with 16 bases between. CDR1 is SGHTA, CDR2 FQGTGA, per germline. The CDR3 reads CASSPQGFRAYNEQFF. Written as DNA, the CDR3 is TGTGCCAGCAGCCCCCAGGGCTTTCGTGCCTACAATGAGCAGTTCTTC.

This sequence joins TRBV5-1 and TRBJ2-1; D possibly corresponds to TRBD2 (5 bases). The germline gives CDR1 SGHRS, CDR2 YFSETQ. Deletions cut 4 bases from V and 0 bases from J, with 14 bases between. The CDR3 contains 16 residues. The CDR3 protein is CASSVSDEGSYNEQFF. Here the CDR3 DNA reads TGCGCCAGCAGCGTCAGTGATGAGGGCTCCTACAATGAGCAGTTCTTC. Full variable domain (outside the CDR3, taken from reference TRBV5-1 and TRBJ2-1): KAGVTQTPRYLIKTRGQQVTLSCSPISGHRSVSWYQQTPGQGLQFLFEYFSETQRNKGNFPGRFSGRQFSNSRSEMNVSTLELGDSALYLCASSVSDEGSYNEQFFGPGTRLTVL.

The rearrangement joins TRBV10-3 to TRBJ2-1; D not certain. Trimming removed 0 bases at V and 1 base at J, with 10 bases between. CDR1 and CDR2 (germline): ENHRY, SYGVKD. The CDR3 has 16 residues. The CDR3 here is CAISESVVSSYNEQFF. The CDR3 nucleotides read TGTGCCATCAGTGAGTCGGTAGTGTCTTCCTACAATGAGCAGTTCTTC.

CDR3 nucleotides: TGTGCCAGCAGCTTAGAGGGACTAGCGGGGGAACTTAGCACAGATACGCAGTATTTT. Encoded protein: CASSLEGLAGELSTDTQYF. The rearrangement links TRBV7-4 to TRBJ2-3, with TRBD2 matching over 14 bases. The trim removed 1 base at V and 0 bases at J, leaving 6 bases unmatched. CDR3 length equals 19 residues. Germline assignment: CDR1 SGHVT and CDR2 SQSDAQ.

The chain uses TRBV6-1 and TRBJ2-7, with D maybe TRBD2 (6 bases). V was cut by 1 base and J by 0 bases, with 10 bases left in between. CDR3 size: 15 residues. Looked up from germline, CDR1 is MNHNS and CDR2 is SASEGT. The CDR3 DNA sequence: TGTGCCAGCAGTGAAGGAGCGGGTAGCTCCTACGAGCAGTACTTC. It yields the protein CASSEGAGSSYEQYF.

The chain employs TRBV7-2 and TRBJ2-2; D is perhaps TRBD1 (6 bases). V gave up 3 bases and J gave up 0 bases, with 8 bases separating them. The CDR3 totals 15 residues. CDR1 and CDR2 from the germline V gene are SGHTA and FQGNSA. In nucleotides, the CDR3 is TGTGCCAGCAGCTTCCGACAGGCGAACACCGGGGAGCTGTTTTTT. Translated, it gives CASSFRQANTGELFF. Combining the CDR3 with reference TRBV7-2 and TRBJ2-2 gives the whole variable domain GAGVSQSPSNKVTEKGKDVELRCDPISGHTALYWYRQSLGQGLEFLIYFQGNSAPDKSGLPSDRFSAERTGGSVSTLTIQRTQQEDSAVYLCASSFRQANTGELFFGEGSRLTVL.

This clone was counted once. The genes are TRBV11-2 and TRBJ2-1; 7 nucleotides line up with TRBD1. CDR3 length equals 15 residues. Germline CDR1 reads SGHAT; CDR2 reads FQNNGV. V was pared by 5 bases and J by 4 bases, with 8 bases of the junction left unmatched. As DNA, the CDR3 is TGTGCCAGCAGCGGGGACAGTGCCTTTTACAATGAGCAGTTCTTC. It is translated as CASSGDSAFYNEQFF.

The chain is built from TRBV5-5 and TRBJ1-2; D gene uncertain. Germline CDR1 is SGHKS and CDR2 is YYEKEE (reference sequence). V was trimmed by 1 base and J by 1 base, leaving 11 bases between them. This CDR3 is built from 15 residues. The chain's CDR3 is CASSLTDLDNYGYTF. DNA for the CDR3: TGTGCCAGCAGCTTGACAGACCTCGATAACTATGGCTACACCTTC.

J is TRBJ1-1 and V is TRBV7-9, with 7 bases lining up with TRBD1. V dropped 5 bases and J dropped 2; count of bases not matched to a gene: 11. Germline V CDR1 and CDR2: SEHNR, FQNEAQ (reference sequence). The CDR3 spans 16 residues. The CDR3 coding sequence is TGTGCCAGCAGCATTGCCTCAGGACAGGCCAACACTGAAGCTTTCTTT. Encoded protein: CASSIASGQANTEAFF.